Below are 21 T cell receptor beta chains sequenced from a single sample in a study of T cell changes during pregnancy in multiple sclerosis. Repertoires were generated with immunoSEQ multiplex PCR, while TCRdb's copy carries only in-frame clones and drops some. The sample includes tens of thousands of clones, more than 85% of them seen just once. The source material was peripheral blood, sampled after pregnancy. Source of these receptors: a female donor with multiple sclerosis, enrolled in a pregnancy study.

The chain carries TRBV29-1 and TRBJ1-3; the D gene is possibly TRBD1 (6 bases). Trimming took 4 bases from V and 0 from J, leaving 7 bases between them. CDR1 and CDR2 from the germline V gene are SQVTM and ANQGSEA. The CDR3 contains 13 residues. CDR3 DNA: TGCAGCGTTGGGACAGTCTCTGGAAACACCATATATTTT. This sequence encodes CSVGTVSGNTIYF.

This chain uses TRBV19 with TRBJ1-4; TRBD1 matches 8 bases. The CDR3 covers 14 residues. Germline V gives CDR1 LNHDA, CDR2 SQIVND (reference sequence). The V gene end was trimmed by 3 bases and the J gene end by 6 bases; junction bases not matched to a gene: 3. CDR3 residues: CASSISGGYEKLFF. CDR3 bases: TGTGCCAGTAGTATTTCAGGGGGCTATGAAAAACTGTTTTTT.

The rearrangement uses TRBV10-3 and TRBJ1-1, with no clear D. The CDR3 runs 13 residues. The V gene's germline CDR1 is ENHRY and CDR2 SYGVKD. V lost 6 bases and J lost 3, with 11 bases in between. The CDR3 nucleotides are TGTGCCATCAGGGCAGGCGTGGACACTGAAGCTTTCTTT. This encodes CAIRAGVDTEAFF.

V usage is TRBV19 and J usage is TRBJ1-4, with D unclear. The CDR3 loop spans 14 amino acids. V dropped 1 base and J dropped 4 bases, with 7 bases sitting between them. Germline CDR1 is LNHDA and CDR2 is SQIVND (reference sequence). The CDR3, as DNA: TGTGCCAGTAGTATAGGCAGGCTTAATGAAAAACTGTTTTTT. Its translation: CASSIGRLNEKLFF.

Written as DNA, the CDR3 is TGTGCCAGCAGCTTACAGGGGCAGGGAGGGTTTGAAGCTTTCTTT. Translating it yields CASSLQGQGGFEAFF. This chain joins TRBV7-8 and TRBJ1-1, with a tentative D call TRBD1 (6 bases). V lost 2 bases to trimming and J lost 7 bases, with 17 bases between them. This CDR3 contains 15 residues. Germline V gene lookup returns CDR1 SGHVS and CDR2 FQNEAQ.

The chain couples TRBV5-6 to TRBJ1-2; 7 bases line up with TRBD1. Germline values: CDR1 SGHDT, CDR2 YYEEEE. V lost 0 bases, J lost 0 bases, and 8 bases stayed unmatched. This CDR3 contains 17 residues. DNA for the CDR3: TGTGCCAGCAGCTTGGGCCTCAGGGGGAAAGCTAACTATGGCTACACCTTC. Translating gives CASSLGLRGKANYGYTF.

This clone has just one count. This CDR3 reads CASSWGGLGEKLFF. The CDR3 bases are TGTGCCAGCAGCTGGGGGGGGCTAGGTGAAAAACTGTTTTTT. This chain joins TRBV7-2 and TRBJ1-4; D might be TRBD1 (6 bases). The CDR3 spans 14 residues. V dropped 4 bases and J dropped 7 bases, with 13 bases sitting between them. Per germline, CDR1 SGHTA and CDR2 FQGNSA.

In this sample, this clone turned up once. The rearrangement joins TRBV6-4 to TRBJ2-2; TRBD1 aligns across 7 bases. Germline CDR1 reads MRHNA; CDR2 reads SNTAGT. V lost 3 bases and J lost 2; bases outside the gene matches: 6. This CDR3 has 16 amino acids. The CDR3 coding sequence is TGTGCCAGCAGTGAAATTACAGGGGCCAACACCGGGGAGCTGTTTTTT. Amino acids: CASSEITGANTGELFF.

The rearrangement links TRBV7-2 to TRBJ2-2; 7 bases are a match to TRBD1. The germline V gene encodes CDR1 SGHTA and CDR2 FQGNSA. Trimming removed 3 bases from V and 1 base from J; junction bases left unmatched: 2. The CDR3 is 15 residues long. CDR3 in DNA: TGTGCCAGCAGCTTGTACAGGGGGAACACCGGGGAGCTGTTTTTT. Translating it yields CASSLYRGNTGELFF.

This chain connects TRBV2 to TRBJ2-3, with no clear D. V was pared by 3 bases and J by 1 base, with 11 bases between. The CDR3 runs to 15 residues. Looked up from germline, CDR1 is SNHLY and CDR2 is FYNNEI. The DNA of the CDR3 is TGTGCCAGCAGTGATCAGTGGCAAGGCACAGATACGCAGTATTTT. Amino acids: CASSDQWQGTDTQYF.

V usage is TRBV9 and J usage is TRBJ2-5; D may be TRBD2 (5 bases). Germline V gives CDR1 SGDLS, CDR2 YYNGEE. Trimming shortened V by 0 bases and J by 4 bases, and 10 bases separated the two germline ends. This CDR3 has 14 amino acids. For the CDR3, the DNA is TGTGCCAGCAGCGTAGGGGCAGGAGGAGAGACCCAGTACTTC. Its translation is CASSVGAGGETQYF.

The chain combines TRBV10-2 with TRBJ2-5, with 8 positions matching TRBD2. Germline loops: CDR1 WSHSY, CDR2 SAAADI. Losses at the gene ends were 2 bases for V and 2 bases for J; bases not matched to a gene: 4. The CDR3 consists of 15 residues. The CDR3 sequence is CASSEVAGGQETQYF. CDR3 coding DNA: TGCGCCAGCAGTGAGGTGGCGGGGGGTCAAGAGACCCAGTACTTC.

This clone was seen a single time. The rearrangement links TRBV5-4 to TRBJ2-7, with 10 bases fitting TRBD1. J was trimmed by 5 bases and V by 3 bases; bases with no gene match: 8. Per germline, CDR1 SGHNT and CDR2 YYREEE (reference sequence). The CDR3 loop spans 15 amino acids. CDR3: CASSSRDRGLNEQYF. The CDR3 nucleotides read TGTGCCAGCAGCTCCCGGGACAGGGGATTGAACGAGCAGTACTTC.

The chain joins TRBV6-6 to TRBJ1-6; D possibly corresponds to TRBD1 (6 bases). The germline V and J ends were trimmed by 7 bases and 6 bases, with 16 bases remaining between them. CDR3 length: 15 amino acids. The V gene's germline CDR1 is MNHNY and CDR2 SVGAGI (reference sequence). CDR3 protein: CASKVTGLSNSPLHF. CDR3 DNA: TGTGCCAGCAAAGTGACAGGCCTTTCTAATTCACCCCTCCACTTT.

The J gene is TRBJ2-2, the V gene TRBV6-6; 8 bases match TRBD1. From germline, CDR1 is MNHNY and CDR2 SVGAGI (reference sequence). V was clipped by 7 bases and J by 6 bases; unmatched bases: 7. The CDR3 spans 14 residues. The CDR3 bases are TGTGCCAGCACTCCGGGACAGGCGGCCGGGGAGCTGTTTTTT. It yields the protein CASTPGQAAGELFF.

The chain is built from TRBV4-3 and TRBJ1-6; TRBD1 is a possible D gene (6 bases). Trimming shortened V by 1 base and J by 10 bases, and 14 bases separated the two germline ends. Germline V gene data show CDR1 as LGHNA and CDR2 as YSLEER. The length of the CDR3 is 15 residues. The CDR3 DNA reads TGCGCCAGCAGCCAAGGAGTTAACAGGGAATCACCCCTCCACTTT. Encoded protein: CASSQGVNRESPLHF.

This clone was counted a single time. The chain couples TRBV6-5 to TRBJ2-4; D is perhaps TRBD1 (5 bases). Germline assignment: CDR1 MNHEY and CDR2 SVGAGI. The CDR3 loop spans 15 amino acids. V lost 6 bases and J 0 bases, leaving 12 bases between the germline ends. The CDR3 nucleotides read TGTGCCAGCAGAGCCCTGGGGCCAGCCAAAAACATTCAGTACTTC. It yields the protein CASRALGPAKNIQYF.

V is TRBV10-1 and J is TRBJ2-5; TRBD2 matches 9 bases. V shed 2 bases and J 0 bases; nucleotides not matched to a gene: 7. The length of the CDR3 is 17 residues. Germline loops: CDR1 WNHNN, CDR2 SYGVQD (reference sequence). The DNA for the CDR3 is TGCGCCAGCAGTGAGCTCCTAGCGGGGCAACACCAAGAGACCCAGTACTTC. Translated, it gives CASSELLAGQHQETQYF.

This CDR3 is CASSIAGTSLPTDTQYF. The CDR3 region has the DNA TGTGCCAGTAGTATAGCCGGGACTTCTCTCCCCACAGATACGCAGTATTTT. This chain uses TRBV19 with TRBJ2-3, with D maybe TRBD2 (6 bases). V was shortened by 1 base and J by 2 bases, with 16 bases between the two germline ends. The CDR3 covers 17 residues. Germline V gives CDR1 LNHDA, CDR2 SQIVND (reference sequence).

This clone was recorded once. The chain links TRBV7-2 to TRBJ2-3, with D perhaps TRBD1 (6 bases). The V and J ends lost 4 bases and 8 bases respectively, with 19 bases between them. CDR1 and CDR2 (germline): SGHTA, FQGNSA. This CDR3 is 15 amino acids long. The CDR3: CASSSGAAGQRTQYF. CDR3 DNA: TGTGCCAGCAGCTCAGGGGCAGCCGGGCAGCGTACGCAGTATTTT.

The rearrangement links TRBV5-8 to TRBJ2-7; TRBD1 matches 7 bases. The CDR3 totals 14 residues. CDR1 is SGHTS, CDR2 YDEGEE, per germline. After removal of 3 bases from V and 2 bases from J, the junction contained 5 bases not matched to a gene. The CDR3 region is CASSSRDRTYEQYF. The CDR3 DNA reads TGTGCCAGCAGCTCCCGGGACAGAACCTACGAGCAGTACTTC.